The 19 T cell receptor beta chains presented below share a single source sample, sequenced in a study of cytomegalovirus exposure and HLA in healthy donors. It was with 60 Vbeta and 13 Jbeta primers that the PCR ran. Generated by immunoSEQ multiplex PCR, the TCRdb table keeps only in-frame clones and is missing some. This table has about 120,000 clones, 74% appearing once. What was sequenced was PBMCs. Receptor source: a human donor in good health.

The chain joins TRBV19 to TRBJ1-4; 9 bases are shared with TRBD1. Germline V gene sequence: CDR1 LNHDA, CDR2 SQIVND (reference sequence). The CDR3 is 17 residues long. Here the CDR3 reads CVPPLYRGPRGNEKLFF. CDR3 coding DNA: TGTGTCCCCCCCTTGTACAGGGGGCCGAGAGGTAATGAAAAACTGTTTTTT. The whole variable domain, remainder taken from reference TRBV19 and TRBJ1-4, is DGGITQSPKYLFRKEGQNVTLSCEQNLNHDAMYWYRQDPGQGLRLIYYSQIVNDFQKGDIAEGYSVSREKKESFPLTVTSAQKNPTAFYLCVPPLYRGPRGNEKLFFGSGTQLSVL.

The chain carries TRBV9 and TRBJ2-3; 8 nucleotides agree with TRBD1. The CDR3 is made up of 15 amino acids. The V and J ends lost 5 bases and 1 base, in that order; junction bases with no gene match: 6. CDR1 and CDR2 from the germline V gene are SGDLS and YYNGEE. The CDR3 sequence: CASSSTGVRTDTQYF. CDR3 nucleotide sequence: TGTGCCAGCAGTTCGACAGGGGTCCGCACAGATACGCAGTATTTT.

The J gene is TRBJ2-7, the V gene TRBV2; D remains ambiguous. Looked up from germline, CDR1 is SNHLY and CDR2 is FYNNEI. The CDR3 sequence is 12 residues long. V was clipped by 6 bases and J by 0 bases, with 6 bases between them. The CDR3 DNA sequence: TGTGCCAGCAGAGAGGACTCCTACGAGCAGTACTTC. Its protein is CASREDSYEQYF.

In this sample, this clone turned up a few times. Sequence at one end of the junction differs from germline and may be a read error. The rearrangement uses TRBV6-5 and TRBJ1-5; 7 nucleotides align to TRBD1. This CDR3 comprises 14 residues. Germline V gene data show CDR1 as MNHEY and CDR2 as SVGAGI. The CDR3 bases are TGTGCCAGCAGGGGGAAAGGGGGCAAGCAGCCCCAGCATTTT. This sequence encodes CASRGKGGKQPQHF.

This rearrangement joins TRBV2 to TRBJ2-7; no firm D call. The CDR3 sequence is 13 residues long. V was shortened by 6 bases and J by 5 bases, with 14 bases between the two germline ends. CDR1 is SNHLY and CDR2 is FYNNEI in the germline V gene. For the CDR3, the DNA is TGTGCCAGCAGCCTCCCCCTCCGCGACGAGCAGTACTTC. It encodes CASSLPLRDEQYF. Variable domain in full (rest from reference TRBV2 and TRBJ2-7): EPEVTQTPSHQVTQMGQEVILRCVPISNHLYFYWYRQILGQKVEFLVSFYNNEISEKSEIFDDQFSVERPDGSNFTLKIRSTKLEDSAMYFCASSLPLRDEQYFGPGTRLTVT.

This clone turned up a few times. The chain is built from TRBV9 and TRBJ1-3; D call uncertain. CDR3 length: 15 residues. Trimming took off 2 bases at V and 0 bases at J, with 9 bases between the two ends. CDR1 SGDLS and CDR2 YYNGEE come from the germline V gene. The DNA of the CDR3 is TGTGCCAGCAGCGTCAACACCAACTCTGGAAACACCATATATTTT. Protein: CASSVNTNSGNTIYF.

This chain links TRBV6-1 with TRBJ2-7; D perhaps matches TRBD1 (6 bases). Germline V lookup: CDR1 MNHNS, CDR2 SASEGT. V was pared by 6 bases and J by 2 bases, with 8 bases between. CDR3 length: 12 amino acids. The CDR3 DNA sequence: TGTGCCAGCAGGGACAGAACCTACGAGCAGTACTTC. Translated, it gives CASRDRTYEQYF.

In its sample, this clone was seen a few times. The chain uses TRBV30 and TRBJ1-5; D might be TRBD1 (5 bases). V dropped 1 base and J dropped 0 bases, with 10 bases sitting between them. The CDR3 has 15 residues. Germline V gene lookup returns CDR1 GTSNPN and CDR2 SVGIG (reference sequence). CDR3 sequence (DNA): TGTGCCTGGAGTGCAGGGTTTAATAGCAATCAGCCCCAGCATTTT. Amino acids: CAWSAGFNSNQPQHF.

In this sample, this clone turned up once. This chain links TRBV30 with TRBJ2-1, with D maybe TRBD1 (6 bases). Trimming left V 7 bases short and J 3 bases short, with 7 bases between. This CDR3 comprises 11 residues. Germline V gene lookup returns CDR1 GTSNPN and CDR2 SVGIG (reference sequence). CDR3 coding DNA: TGTGCCTCGGGACACTACAATGAGCAGTTCTTC. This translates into CASGHYNEQFF.

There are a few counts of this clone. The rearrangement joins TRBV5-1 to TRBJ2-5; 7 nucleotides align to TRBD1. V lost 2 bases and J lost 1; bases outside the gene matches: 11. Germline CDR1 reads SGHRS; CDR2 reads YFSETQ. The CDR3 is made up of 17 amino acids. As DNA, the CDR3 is TGCGCCAGCAGCTTAAAACAGGGGTTAGCCTCCCAAGAGACCCAGTACTTC. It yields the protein CASSLKQGLASQETQYF.

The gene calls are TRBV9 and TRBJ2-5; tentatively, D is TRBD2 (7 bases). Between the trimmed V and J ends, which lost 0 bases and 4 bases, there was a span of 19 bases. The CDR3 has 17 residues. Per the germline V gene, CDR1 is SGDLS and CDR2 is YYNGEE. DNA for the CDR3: TGTGCCAGCAGCGTAGCCGGGGAGGGTAGGGGGGGAGAGACCCAGTACTTC. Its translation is CASSVAGEGRGGETQYF.

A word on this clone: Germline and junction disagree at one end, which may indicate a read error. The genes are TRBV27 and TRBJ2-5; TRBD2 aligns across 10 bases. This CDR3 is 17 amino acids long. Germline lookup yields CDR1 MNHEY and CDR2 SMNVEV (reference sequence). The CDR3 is CASSFSRRTSGLEAQYF. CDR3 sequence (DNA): TGTGCCAGCAGTTTTTCCCGGCGGACTAGCGGACTAGAGGCCCAGTACTTC.

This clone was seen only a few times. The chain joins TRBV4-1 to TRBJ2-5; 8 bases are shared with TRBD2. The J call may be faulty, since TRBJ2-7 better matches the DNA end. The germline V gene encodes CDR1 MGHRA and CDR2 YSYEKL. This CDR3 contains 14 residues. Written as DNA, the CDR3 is TGCGCCAGCAGCCCGAGCGGGGGAAACTACGAGCAGTACTTC. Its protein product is CASSPSGGNYEQYF.

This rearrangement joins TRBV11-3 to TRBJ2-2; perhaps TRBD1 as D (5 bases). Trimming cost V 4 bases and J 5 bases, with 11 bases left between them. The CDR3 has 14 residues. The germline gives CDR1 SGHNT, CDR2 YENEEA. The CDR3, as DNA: TGTGCCAGCAGCTCCCAGACAGTAACCGGGGAGCTGTTTTTT. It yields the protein CASSSQTVTGELFF.

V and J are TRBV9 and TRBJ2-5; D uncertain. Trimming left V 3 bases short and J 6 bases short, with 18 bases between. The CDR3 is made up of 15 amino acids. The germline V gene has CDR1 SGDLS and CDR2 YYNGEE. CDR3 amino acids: CASSAEITPGQTQYF. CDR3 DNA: TGTGCCAGCAGCGCGGAGATTACCCCCGGTCAGACCCAGTACTTC.

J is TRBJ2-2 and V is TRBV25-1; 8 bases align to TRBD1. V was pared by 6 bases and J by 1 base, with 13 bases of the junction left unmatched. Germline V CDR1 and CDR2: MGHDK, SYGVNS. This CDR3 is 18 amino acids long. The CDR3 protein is CASSPNLGGTGNTGELFF. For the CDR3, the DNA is TGTGCCAGCAGCCCAAACCTGGGTGGGACAGGGAACACCGGGGAGCTGTTTTTT.

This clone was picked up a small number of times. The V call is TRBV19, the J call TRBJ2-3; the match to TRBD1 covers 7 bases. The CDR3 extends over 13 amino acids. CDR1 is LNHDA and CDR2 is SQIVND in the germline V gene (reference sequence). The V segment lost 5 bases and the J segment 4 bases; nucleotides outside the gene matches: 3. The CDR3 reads CASSVQGSDTQYF. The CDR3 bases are TGTGCCAGTAGTGTACAGGGGTCAGATACGCAGTATTTT.

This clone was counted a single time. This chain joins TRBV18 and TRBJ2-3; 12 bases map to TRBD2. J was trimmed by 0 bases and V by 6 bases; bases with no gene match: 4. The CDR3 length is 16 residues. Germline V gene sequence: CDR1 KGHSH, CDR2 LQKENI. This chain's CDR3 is CASSLLAGGSTDTQYF. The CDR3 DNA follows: TGTGCCAGCTCGTTACTAGCGGGAGGTAGCACAGATACGCAGTATTTT.

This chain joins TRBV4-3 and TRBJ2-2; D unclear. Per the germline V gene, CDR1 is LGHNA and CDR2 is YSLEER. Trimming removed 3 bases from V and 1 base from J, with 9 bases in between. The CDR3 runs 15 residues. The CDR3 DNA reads TGCGCCAGCAGCCAGTCCCCTTTGAACACCGGGGAGCTGTTTTTT. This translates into CASSQSPLNTGELFF.